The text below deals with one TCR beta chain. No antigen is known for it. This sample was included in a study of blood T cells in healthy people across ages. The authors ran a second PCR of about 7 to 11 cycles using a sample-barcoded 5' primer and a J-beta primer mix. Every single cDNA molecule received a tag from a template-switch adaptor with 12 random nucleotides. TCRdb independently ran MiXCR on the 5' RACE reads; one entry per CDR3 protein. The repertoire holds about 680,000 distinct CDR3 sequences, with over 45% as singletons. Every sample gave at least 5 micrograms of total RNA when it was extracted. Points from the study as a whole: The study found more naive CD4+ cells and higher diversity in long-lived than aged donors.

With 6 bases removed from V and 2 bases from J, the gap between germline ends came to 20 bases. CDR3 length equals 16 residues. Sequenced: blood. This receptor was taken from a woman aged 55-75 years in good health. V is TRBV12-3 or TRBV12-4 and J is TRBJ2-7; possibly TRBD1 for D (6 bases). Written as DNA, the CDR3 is TGTGCCAGCAGCCAAGGGGCTGGCAGGGGTACCTACGAGCAGTACTTC. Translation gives CASSQGAGRGTYEQYF.